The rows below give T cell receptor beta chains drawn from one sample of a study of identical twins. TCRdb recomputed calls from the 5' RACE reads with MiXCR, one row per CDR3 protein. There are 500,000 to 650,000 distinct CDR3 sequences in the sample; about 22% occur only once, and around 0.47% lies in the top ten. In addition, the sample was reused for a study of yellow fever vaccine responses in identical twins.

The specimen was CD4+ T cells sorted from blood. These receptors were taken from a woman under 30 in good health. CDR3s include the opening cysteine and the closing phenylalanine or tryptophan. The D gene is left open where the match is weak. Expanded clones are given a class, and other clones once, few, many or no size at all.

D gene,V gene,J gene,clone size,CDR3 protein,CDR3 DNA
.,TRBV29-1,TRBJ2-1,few,CSVEDGGRGGEQFF,TGCAGCGTTGAAGATGGTGGGCGGGGTGGTGAGCAGTTCTTC
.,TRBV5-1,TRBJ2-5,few,CASSLWDLAVGSQYF,TGCGCCAGCAGCCTGTGGGACCTAGCCGTCGGGTCCCAGTACTTC
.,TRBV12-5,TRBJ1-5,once,CASGLVRQGGNQPQHF,TGTGCTAGTGGTTTGGTACGGCAGGGTGGCAATCAGCCCCAGCATTTT
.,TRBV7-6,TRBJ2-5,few,CASSFMGNSQETQYF,TGTGCCAGCAGCTTTATGGGGAATTCCCAAGAGACCCAGTACTTC
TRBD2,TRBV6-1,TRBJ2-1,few,CASSTIAGGHGYNEQFF,TGTGCCAGCAGTACCATAGCGGGGGGGCATGGCTACAATGAGCAGTTCTTC
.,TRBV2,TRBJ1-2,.,CASIIRGNYGYTF,TGTGCCAGCATCATCAGGGGTAACTATGGCTACACCTTC
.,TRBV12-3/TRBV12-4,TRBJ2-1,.,CASSSQGSFRGHEQFF,TGTGCCAGCAGTTCCCAGGGGTCTTTTCGGGGACATGAGCAGTTCTTC
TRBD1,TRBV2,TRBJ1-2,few,CASSWDSQNYGYTF,TGTGCCAGCAGTTGGGACAGCCAGAACTATGGCTACACCTTC
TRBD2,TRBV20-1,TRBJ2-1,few,CSATDSSGNEQFF,TGCAGTGCGACCGACAGTAGCGGGAACGAGCAGTTCTTC
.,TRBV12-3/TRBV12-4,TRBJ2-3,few,CASTPGALQADTQYF,TGTGCCAGCACCCCTGGAGCCTTACAGGCAGATACGCAGTATTTT
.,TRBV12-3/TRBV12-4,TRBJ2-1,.,CASSLAGYYNEQFF,TGTGCCAGCAGTTTAGCGGGATACTACAATGAGCAGTTCTTC
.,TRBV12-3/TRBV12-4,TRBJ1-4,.,CASSPGTAEPGEKLFF,TGTGCCAGCAGTCCCGGGACTGCCGAGCCAGGTGAAAAACTGTTTTTT
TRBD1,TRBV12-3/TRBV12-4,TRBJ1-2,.,CASRLFGTGSGYTF,TGTGCCAGCAGACTCTTCGGGACAGGCAGTGGCTACACCTTC
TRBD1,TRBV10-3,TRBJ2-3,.,CAISDRGSSTDTQYF,TGTGCCATCAGTGACAGGGGGTCCAGCACAGATACGCAGTATTTT
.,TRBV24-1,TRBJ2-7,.,CATSDTYEQYF,TGTGCCACCAGTGATACGTACGAGCAGTACTTC
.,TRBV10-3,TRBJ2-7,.,CAISEYNSHEQYF,TGTGCCATCAGTGAGTATAATTCCCACGAGCAGTACTTC
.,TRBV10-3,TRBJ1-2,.,CAIPSTVYGYTF,TGTGCCATCCCCTCGACAGTCTATGGCTACACCTTC
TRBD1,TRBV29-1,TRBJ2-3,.,CSVGVTDRASTDTQYF,TGCAGCGTCGGAGTAACGGACAGGGCAAGCACAGATACGCAGTATTTT
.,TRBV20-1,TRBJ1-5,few,CSATKGFDQPQHF,TGCAGTGCTACTAAGGGTTTCGATCAGCCCCAGCATTTT
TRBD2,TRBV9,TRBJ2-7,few,CASSVRVAGEQYF,TGTGCCAGCAGCGTCAGGGTAGCGGGCGAGCAGTACTTC
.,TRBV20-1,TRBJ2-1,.,CSARGFDNEQFF,TGCAGTGCTAGGGGATTCGACAATGAGCAGTTCTTC
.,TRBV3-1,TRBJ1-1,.,CASSPPGAREVAAFF,TGTGCCAGCAGTCCCCCCGGGGCAAGGGAGGTGGCGGCTTTCTTT
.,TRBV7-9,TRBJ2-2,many,CASSFVAIGDGELFF,TGTGCCAGCAGCTTTGTAGCGATCGGCGACGGGGAGCTGTTTTTT
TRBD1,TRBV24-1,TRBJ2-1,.,CATSDLGGQGYNEQFF,TGTGCCACCAGTGATTTAGGGGGACAGGGGTACAATGAGCAGTTCTTC
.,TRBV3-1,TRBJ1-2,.,CASSQEGIYGYTF,TGTGCCAGCAGCCAAGAGGGGATTTATGGCTACACCTTC
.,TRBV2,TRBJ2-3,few,CASRYTTSTDTQYF,TGTGCCAGCAGGTACACCACTAGCACAGATACGCAGTATTTT
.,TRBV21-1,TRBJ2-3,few,CASTSSFRQGGADTQYF,TGTGCCAGCACCTCTAGCTTTCGACAGGGTGGGGCAGATACGCAGTATTTT
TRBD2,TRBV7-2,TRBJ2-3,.,CASSDPGLAGAGDTQYF,TGTGCCAGCAGCGACCCGGGACTAGCGGGAGCGGGCGATACGCAGTATTTT
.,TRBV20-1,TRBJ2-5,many,CSARDLMKYQETQYF,TGCAGTGCTAGAGATCTGATGAAGTACCAAGAGACCCAGTACTTC
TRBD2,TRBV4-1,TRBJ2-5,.,CASSQEEGSSGNQETQYF,TGCGCCAGCAGCCAGGAGGAAGGGTCTAGCGGGAACCAAGAGACCCAGTACTTC
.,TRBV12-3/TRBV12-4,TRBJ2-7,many,CASSSTTVTPYEQYF,TGTGCCAGCAGTTCAACGACAGTTACACCCTACGAGCAGTACTTC
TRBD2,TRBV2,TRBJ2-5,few,CASSLASGRTTFGTQYF,TGTGCCAGCAGCCTGGCTAGCGGGAGGACAACCTTCGGTACCCAGTACTTC
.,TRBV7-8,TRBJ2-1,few,CASRPTTTYGEQFF,TGTGCCAGCAGACCCACTACCACGTATGGTGAGCAGTTCTTC
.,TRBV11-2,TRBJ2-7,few,CASSLVGQVYEQYF,TGTGCCAGCAGCTTAGTAGGGCAGGTCTACGAGCAGTACTTC
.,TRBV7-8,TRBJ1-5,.,CASSSFAGLPEGQPQHF,TGTGCCAGCAGCTCCTTTGCCGGGCTCCCCGAAGGTCAGCCCCAGCATTTT
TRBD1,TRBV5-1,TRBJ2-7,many,CASSSGTGSYEQYF,TGCGCCAGCAGCTCCGGGACAGGGAGCTACGAGCAGTACTTC
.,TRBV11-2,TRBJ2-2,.,CASSLLVVGELFF,TGTGCCAGCAGCTTACTGGTTGTCGGGGAGCTGTTTTTT
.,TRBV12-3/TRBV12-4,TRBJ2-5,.,CASRLYQETQYF,TGTGCCAGCAGACTGTACCAAGAGACCCAGTACTTC
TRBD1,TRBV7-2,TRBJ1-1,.,CASSGTAGGRTEAFF,TGTGCCAGCAGCGGAACGGCAGGGGGCAGGACTGAAGCTTTCTTT
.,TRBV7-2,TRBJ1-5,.,CASSPVGQPQHF,TGTGCCAGCAGCCCAGTGGGGCAGCCCCAGCATTTC
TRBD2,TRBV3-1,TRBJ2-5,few,CASSPPLDGGYETQYF,TGTGCCAGCAGCCCACCCCTTGACGGGGGGTACGAGACCCAGTACTTC
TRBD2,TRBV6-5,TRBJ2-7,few,CASSYSRGAGTSSYEQYF,TGTGCCAGCAGTTACTCGCGAGGGGCCGGGACTAGCTCCTACGAGCAGTACTTC
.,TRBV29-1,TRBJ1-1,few,CSVYAGTLLGTEAFF,TGCAGCGTTTACGCCGGGACGCTGTTGGGCACTGAAGCTTTCTTT
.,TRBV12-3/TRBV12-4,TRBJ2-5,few,CASSLAPMTGAAQYF,TGTGCCAGCAGTTTAGCGCCGATGACGGGAGCCGCCCAGTACTTC
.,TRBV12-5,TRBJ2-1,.,CASGSRSRTRNEQFF,TGTGCTAGTGGTTCGAGGTCGCGCACCCGCAATGAGCAGTTCTTC
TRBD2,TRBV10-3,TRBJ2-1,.,CAIRSLADNEQFF,TGTGCCATCAGGAGCCTAGCGGACAATGAGCAGTTCTTC
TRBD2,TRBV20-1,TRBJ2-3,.,CSASSGTSGSMDTQYF,TGCAGTGCTAGTAGCGGGACTAGCGGGAGCATGGATACGCAGTATTTT
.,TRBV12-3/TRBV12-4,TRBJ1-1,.,CASSRTTQNTEAFF,TGTGCCAGCAGCCGTACGACCCAGAACACTGAAGCTTTCTTT
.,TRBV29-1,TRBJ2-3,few,CSVELTATTSTDTQYF,TGCAGCGTTGAGCTGACAGCTACTACTAGCACAGATACGCAGTATTTT
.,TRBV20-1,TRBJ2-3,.,CSGGGGDWDTQYF,TGCAGCGGTGGGGGCGGGGATTGGGATACGCAGTATTTT
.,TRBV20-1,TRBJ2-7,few,CSASRGAGFPYEQYF,TGCAGTGCTAGCCGAGGGGCGGGTTTCCCCTACGAGCAGTACTTC
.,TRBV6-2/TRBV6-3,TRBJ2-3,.,CASGPLGSWDTQYF,TGTGCCAGCGGGCCCCTAGGGAGCTGGGATACGCAGTATTTT
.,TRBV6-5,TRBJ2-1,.,CASSYGARPRAYNEQFF,TGTGCCAGCAGTTACGGCGCTAGGCCTCGTGCCTACAATGAGCAGTTCTTC
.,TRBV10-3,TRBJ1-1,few,CAIRVGTTTEAFF,TGTGCCATCAGGGTCGGGACAACTACTGAAGCTTTCTTT
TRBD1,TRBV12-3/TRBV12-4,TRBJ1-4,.,CASSAARGILEKLFF,TGTGCCAGCAGTGCGGCCAGGGGGATTTTGGAAAAACTGTTTTTT
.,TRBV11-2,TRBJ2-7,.,CASSLGRAGLYEQYF,TGTGCCAGCAGCTTAGGCAGGGCCGGACTCTACGAGCAGTACTTC
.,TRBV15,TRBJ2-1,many,CATSRDLGERNEQFF,TGTGCCACCAGCAGAGATCTTGGGGAGAGGAATGAGCAGTTCTTC
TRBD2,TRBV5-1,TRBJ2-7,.,CASSFGGQRTSGPWAHYEQYF,TGCGCCAGCAGCTTTGGGGGGCAAAGGACTAGCGGTCCCTGGGCCCACTACGAGCAGTACTTC
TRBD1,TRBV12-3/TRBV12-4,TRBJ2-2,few,CASSSTLQGAESRELFF,TGTGCCAGCAGTTCGACCTTACAGGGGGCCGAATCCAGGGAGCTGTTTTTT